This note documents a single TCR beta chain sequence. Its antigen is currently not known. No clone much larger than this one lies a single base away; base qualities are absent. Sequences SEHNR (CDR1) and FQNEAQ (CDR2) are obtained from the germline V gene (reference sequence). The CDR3 goes from the cysteine to the phenylalanine over 15 residues. CDR3 DNA only is kept here, 45 bases in frame from base 1. Germline trimming: 4 bases from V, 2 bases from J; junction bases outside gene matches: 6. Healthy HIV-negative adults with no recently reported acute infections or vaccinations were included as donors. Every donor was a Caucasian adult residing in Nashville, Tennessee, USA. CD8 memory samples combined magnetically selected CD45RO+ cells with CCR7-negative CD45RA+ effector memory (TemRA) cells. Blood was obtained by leukapheresis, after which PBMCs were separated by Ficoll-Histopaque density gradient centrifugation and cryopreserved in liquid nitrogen vapor phase. Analytical flow cytometry was used to check the purity and quantity of each magnetically sorted T cell population. Genomic DNA was isolated from each sorted fraction and quantified by UV absorbance on a Nanodrop 2000c.

These data belong to a study of shared clonotypes between healthy human individuals (dated by TCRdb to the early 2020s). Turning to the overall study: A few men and two women, aged 18 to 49 years, made up the cohort. Different laboratories and diverse techniques were used to prepare libraries and sequence TCR repertoires, to increase sequencing depth and limit assay-specific biases. Blood TCR repertoires of five healthy adults were deeply sequenced to estimate repertoire size and the extent of clonotype sharing between individuals. Per donor, three plates each were used for CD4 naive and CD4 memory, two for CD8 naive, and one for CD8 memory. Per donor, leukapheresis produced somewhere between about 0.85 and 9.5 billion PBMCs.

The paper as a whole reports these results and caveats: The genetic and exposure-history diversity represented was limited by the small number of donors. Compared with non-shared clonotypes, clonotypes shared by all four sorted-subset donors had higher generation probabilities. Only blood was sampled, and tissue TCR repertoires likely differ from those in blood. Larger estimated clonotype richness was generally found for naive subsets than for memory subsets. Approximately 4.8% of naive CD4, around 3.5% of naive CD8, about 2.4% of memory CD4, and around 0.4% of memory CD8 clonotypes were shared across several donors. Pairwise subsampling led to the expectation that sequencing depth would affect the degree of clonotype sharing among donors. Incomplete sequencing was indicated by rarefaction of sorted-subset datasets, despite the large sequencing depth.

TCR CDR3 regions were amplified from genomic DNA by multiplex PCR using the deep immunoSEQ assay. For each cell subset, the extracted genomic DNA was distributed evenly across all wells of several immunoSEQ 96-well plates, and each plate served as one replicate. For sorted subsets, about 200 ng genomic DNA, equal to tens of thousands of T cell genomes, was loaded into each replicate PCR. The purified libraries were quantified using a Qubit 3.0 fluorometer, sized with a Bioanalyzer 2100, and then quantified again using the KAPA Library Quantification kit. Every immunoSEQ 96-well plate was sequenced on a dedicated single-read 150-cycle Illumina NextSeq 550 flow cell. From the authors' description of their analysis: Because the immunoSEQ output held only junctional sequences and lacked quality scores, the filtering could not match the filtering applied to full-length reads. To assign V/J genes and CDR3, sequences were annotated against IMGT germline references using PyIR, a Python wrapper for IgBLAST v1.9. Reads with weak V/J assignments (E-value above 1e-6), missing CDR3, stop codons, out-of-frame junctions, or ambiguous translated residues were removed. V3J clonotypes were defined as sequences sharing the same inferred V gene, J gene, and CDR3 amino acid sequence. Percentage overlap between repertoires was calculated by dividing the number of shared unique clonotypes by the size of the smaller repertoire. Three approaches were used to assess repertoire richness: RTK rarefaction, the Chao1 estimator, and Recon v2.1 estimates of unobserved clonotypes. For all TCRbeta clonotypes obtained by the gDNA method from a few donors, generation probabilities were computed with OLGA. Sourced from immuneACCESS, this table was stored by TCRdb with only in-frame sequences that have V and J called. A share of the clones is absent; for the studies checked, an unresolved V gene accounts for under half, and the remainder has no known explanation. D and trimming come from the DNA, and the V and J calls and clone size come from that table. The sample table holds some 95,000 clones, of which 68% were seen once. Around half of the sample is taken by the ten largest.

This receptor was identified in a man aged 25-45 years in good health. The V gene is TRBV7-9 and the J gene is TRBJ2-3, and TRBD2 aligns with 7 junction nucleotides. Sequencing was performed on memory CD8+ T cells sorted from blood. Interpreted using the paper, the cell subset or site label stands for: CD45RO+ cells pooled with CCR7-negative TemRA cells. The DNA reads as follows: TGTGCCAGCAGCTCCACTAGCGTGTACACAGATACGCAGTATTTT. Its protein is CASSSTSVYTDTQYF.